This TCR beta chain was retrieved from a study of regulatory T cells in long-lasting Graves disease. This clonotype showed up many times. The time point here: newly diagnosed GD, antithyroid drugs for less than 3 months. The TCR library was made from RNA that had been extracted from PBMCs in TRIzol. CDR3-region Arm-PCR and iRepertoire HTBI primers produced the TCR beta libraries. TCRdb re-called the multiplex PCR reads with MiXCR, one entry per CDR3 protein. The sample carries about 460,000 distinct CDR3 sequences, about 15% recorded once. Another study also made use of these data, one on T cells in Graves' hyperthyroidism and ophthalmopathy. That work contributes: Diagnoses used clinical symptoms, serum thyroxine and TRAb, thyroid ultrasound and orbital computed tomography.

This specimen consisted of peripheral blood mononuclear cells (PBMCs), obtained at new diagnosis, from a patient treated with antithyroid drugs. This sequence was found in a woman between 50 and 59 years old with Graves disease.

The CDR3 sequence: CASSLGAGNNEQFF. The CDR3 DNA reads as TGTGCCAGCAGCTTAGGGGCAGGGAACAATGAGCAGTTCTTC. V is TRBV7-9 and J is TRBJ2-1; possibly TRBD1 for D (5 bases). Trimming left V 1 base short and J 5 bases short, with 9 bases between. The CDR3 runs to 14 residues. Germline V gene sequence: CDR1 SEHNR, CDR2 FQNEAQ (reference sequence).